This T cell receptor (beta chain) was found in a study of shared clonotypes between healthy human individuals. The repertoire was sequenced with immunoSEQ multiplex PCR; TCRdb's copy has only in-frame clones and lacks some. Of about half a million clones in the sample, approximately 82% were seen once. Adults of Caucasian background living in Nashville, Tennessee made up all donors. Samples left unsorted employed roughly 90 million PBMCs for genomic DNA. The clonotype originates from a woman aged 40-49 years in good health. Some clones in this sample may be carry-over from other donors' samples. The sample comprised PBMCs.

The CDR3: CASSVAQSGSGAFF. CDR3 sequence (DNA): TGTGCCAGCAGCGTAGCGCAAAGCGGTAGCGGAGCTTTCTTT. The chain is built from TRBV9 and TRBJ1-1; no reliable D call. Germline V lookup: CDR1 SGDLS, CDR2 YYNGEE. The ends were cut back, 0 bases at V and 10 bases at J, with 16 bases in the middle. The CDR3 has 14 amino acids.